This T cell receptor beta chain was sequenced during a study of cytomegalovirus exposure and HLA in healthy donors. Trimming took 4 bases from V and 4 from J; bases not matched to a gene: 6. The CDR3 has 14 amino acids. The germline gives CDR1 SGDLS, CDR2 YYNGEE. PCR involved 60 Vbeta and 13 Jbeta primers. Sequencing was performed with immunoSEQ multiplex PCR; in TCRdb, only in-frame clones are kept and a portion is missing. The sample holds some 100,000 clones; 70% to 85% are singletons and the top ten take 2% to 2.5%. This clonotype was sampled from a man between 18 and 29 years old in good health and CMV-seronegative. This chain links TRBV9 with TRBJ1-2, with 8 nucleotides matching TRBD1. Sequencing was carried out using PBMCs. CDR3 DNA: TGTGCCAGCAGCCCCGGACAGGGACCCTATGGCTACACCTTC. Amino acid sequence: CASSPGQGPYGYTF. Drawing the rest from reference TRBV9 and TRBJ1-2, the complete variable domain is DSGVTQTPKHLITATGQRVTLRCSPRSGDLSVYWYQQSLDQGLQFLIQYYNGEERAKGNILERFSAQQFPDLHSELNLSSLELGDSALYFCASSPGQGPYGYTFGSGTRLTVV.